This TCR beta chain was documented in a study of shared clonotypes between healthy human individuals. Study outcomes and limitations: Non-shared clonotypes were found to have lower generation probabilities than the clonotypes that were shared by all four of the sorted-subset donors.

An even split of each subset's genomic DNA across several immunoSEQ plates was performed. TCRdb's copy holds only in-frame clones and misses some; the assay was immunoSEQ multiplex PCR. This sample has about 990,000 clones, with around 78% found just once. Remarks on this clone: Its antigen remains unidentified.

Those who donated were healthy HIV-negative adults, with no recent acute infections or vaccinations reported. Trimming left V 5 bases short and J 0 bases short, with 8 bases between. The CDR3 has 14 residues. CDR1 is MNHEY, CDR2 SMNVEV, per germline (reference sequence). The sequence was collected from a man aged 18 to 30 in good health. Some clones in this sample may be carry-over from other donors' samples. The sample comprised memory CD4+ T cells from PBMCs. Noted subset: CD45RA-negative fraction. This chain joins TRBV27 and TRBJ2-1; D not resolved. The CDR3 region is CASSKGGSYNEQFF. In DNA, the CDR3 is TGTGCCAGCAGTAAAGGCGGCTCCTACAATGAGCAGTTCTTC.